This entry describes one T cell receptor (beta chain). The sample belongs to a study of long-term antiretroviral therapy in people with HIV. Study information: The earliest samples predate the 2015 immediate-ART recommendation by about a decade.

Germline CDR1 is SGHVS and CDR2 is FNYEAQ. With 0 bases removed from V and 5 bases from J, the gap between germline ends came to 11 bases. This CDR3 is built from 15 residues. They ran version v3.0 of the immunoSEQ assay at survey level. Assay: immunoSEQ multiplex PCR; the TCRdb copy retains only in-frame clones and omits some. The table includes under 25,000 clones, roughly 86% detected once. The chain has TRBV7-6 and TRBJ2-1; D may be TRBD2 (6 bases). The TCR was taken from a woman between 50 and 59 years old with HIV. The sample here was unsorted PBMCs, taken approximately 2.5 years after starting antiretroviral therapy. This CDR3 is CASSLAGGSHNEQFF. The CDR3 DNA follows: TGTGCCAGCAGCTTAGCGGGAGGAAGTCACAATGAGCAGTTCTTC.